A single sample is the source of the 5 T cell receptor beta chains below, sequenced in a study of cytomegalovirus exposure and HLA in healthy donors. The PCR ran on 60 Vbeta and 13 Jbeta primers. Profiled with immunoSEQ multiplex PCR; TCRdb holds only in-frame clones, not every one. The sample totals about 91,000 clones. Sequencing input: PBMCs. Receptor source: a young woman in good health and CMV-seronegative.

The CDR3 is CAISEGGHSNQPQHF. The CDR3 DNA sequence: TGTGCCATCAGTGAGGGGGGACATAGCAATCAGCCCCAGCATTTT. V is TRBV10-3 and J is TRBJ1-5; tentative D call: TRBD1 (6 bases). Trimming cost V 2 bases and J 0 bases, with 8 bases left between them. The CDR3 spans 15 residues. The germline V gene has CDR1 ENHRY and CDR2 SYGVKD.

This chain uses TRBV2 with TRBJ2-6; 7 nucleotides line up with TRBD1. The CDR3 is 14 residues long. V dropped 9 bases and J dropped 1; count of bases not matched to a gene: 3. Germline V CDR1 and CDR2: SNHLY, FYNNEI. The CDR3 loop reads CARETGSGANVLTF. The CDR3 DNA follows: TGTGCCAGAGAGACAGGGTCTGGGGCCAACGTCCTGACTTTC. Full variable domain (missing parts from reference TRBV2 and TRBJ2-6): EPEVTQTPSHQVTQMGQEVILRCVPISNHLYFYWYRQILGQKVEFLVSFYNNEISEKSEIFDDQFSVERPDGSNFTLKIRSTKLEDSAMYFCARETGSGANVLTFGAGSRLTVL.

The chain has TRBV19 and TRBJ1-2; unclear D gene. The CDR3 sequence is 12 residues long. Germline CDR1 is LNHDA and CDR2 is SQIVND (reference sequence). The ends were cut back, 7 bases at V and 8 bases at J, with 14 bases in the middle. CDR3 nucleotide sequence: TGTGCCAGTAAGACGGGATCAAGCGGCTACACCTTC. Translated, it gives CASKTGSSGYTF.

As DNA, the CDR3 is TGCAGCGTTGTAGTCTACAATGAGCAGTTCTTC. Protein sequence: CSVVVYNEQFF. The V call is TRBV29-1, the J call TRBJ2-1; D unresolved. Germline assignment: CDR1 SQVTM and CDR2 ANQGSEA. The CDR3 runs to 11 residues. The germline V and J ends were trimmed by 4 bases and 3 bases, with 4 bases remaining between them.

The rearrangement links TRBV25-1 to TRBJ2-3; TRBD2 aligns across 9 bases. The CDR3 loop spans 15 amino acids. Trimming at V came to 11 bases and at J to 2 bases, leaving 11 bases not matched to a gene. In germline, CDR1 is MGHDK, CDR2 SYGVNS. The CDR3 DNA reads TGTGCCGCCCCCCGACTAGCGGACGACACAGATACGCAGTATTTT. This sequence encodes CAAPRLADDTDTQYF.